This T cell receptor (beta chain) was documented in a study of T cell changes during pregnancy in multiple sclerosis. V was pared by 5 bases and J by 4 bases, with 13 bases between. The germline gives CDR1 SGHNT, CDR2 YENEEA. The CDR3 has 14 residues. Libraries were prepared by immunoSEQ multiplex PCR; TCRdb keeps only in-frame clonotypes and omits some of them. The sample contains about 40,000 clones, 75% to 90% of which appear only once. The sequence derives from a female donor in good health, enrolled as a control in a pregnancy study. The J gene is TRBJ2-3, the V gene TRBV11-3, with D possibly matching TRBD2 (6 bases). Sequenced material: peripheral blood, taken in the first trimester of pregnancy. The CDR3 DNA sequence: TGTGCCAGCAGCCTTGGGACTTCCTCAGATACGCAGTATTTT. Residues: CASSLGTSSDTQYF.